The following is a TCR beta chain sequence with its context. No cognate antigen has been identified for it. The record has no base qualities; no much larger clone is one base away. This sample was included in a study of shared clonotypes between healthy human individuals (dated by TCRdb to 2019 to 2021). Study-level background: A couple of women and a few men aged 18 to 49 years were included in the cohort. Blood TCR repertoires of 5 or 6 healthy adults were deeply sequenced to estimate repertoire size and the extent of clonotype sharing between individuals. Different laboratories and diverse techniques were used to prepare libraries and sequence TCR repertoires, to increase sequencing depth and limit assay-specific biases. Per donor, leukapheresis produced somewhere between about 0.94 and 9.5 billion PBMCs. For each donor, three plates each were used for CD4 naive and CD4 memory, two plates were used for CD8 naive, and one plate was used for CD8 memory.

TCR CDR3 regions were amplified from genomic DNA by multiplex PCR using the deep immunoSEQ assay. For each cell subset, the extracted genomic DNA was distributed evenly across all wells of several immunoSEQ 96-well plates, and each plate served as one replicate. For sorted subsets, 150 to 200 ng genomic DNA, equal to some 30,000 T cell genomes, was loaded into each replicate PCR. Purified libraries were measured with a Qubit 3.0 fluorometer, size-checked on a Bioanalyzer 2100, and measured again with the KAPA Library Quantification kit. Every immunoSEQ 96-well plate was sequenced on a separate single-read 150-cycle Illumina NextSeq 550 flow cell. Under the source paper's analysis protocol: Because the immunoSEQ output included only junctional sequences and no quality scores, the filtering could not be the same as the filtering used for full-length reads. Sequences were annotated with PyIR, a Python wrapper for IgBLAST v1.9, and V/J genes and CDR3 were assigned using IMGT germline references. Any read was removed if the V/J assignment was weak (E-value above 1e-6), the CDR3 was missing, or the read contained stop codons, out-of-frame junctions, or ambiguous translated residues. V3J clonotypes were defined as sequences sharing an identical inferred V gene, J gene, and CDR3 amino acid sequence. The percentage overlap between two repertoires was calculated by dividing the number of shared unique clonotypes by the size of the smaller repertoire. Repertoire richness was assessed with RTK rarefaction, the Chao1 estimator, and Recon v2.1 estimates of unobserved clonotypes. Generation probabilities were computed with OLGA for all TCRbeta clonotypes obtained by the gDNA method from a few donors. The table was pulled from immuneACCESS by TCRdb, which kept in-frame rearrangements only. Such tables lose some clones; where checked, under half of the loss comes from unresolved V genes, and the rest has no known cause. V and J calls and clone size are those listed in that table; D and trimming were worked out from the DNA. In this sample the table shows more than 2 million clones, almost 96% of which occur a single time. Jointly, the top ten make up around 0.13% of the sample.

Healthy HIV-negative adults with no recently reported acute infections or vaccinations were included as donors. Every donor was a Caucasian adult residing in Nashville, Tennessee, USA. CD4+ T cells were enriched through magnetic negative selection, after which naive cells were positively selected on CD45RA and the remaining negative fraction served as the memory subset. Blood was collected by leukapheresis, and PBMCs were isolated by Ficoll-Histopaque density gradient centrifugation and then cryopreserved in liquid nitrogen vapor phase. Analytical flow cytometry was used to check the purity and quantity of each magnetically sorted T cell population. From each sorted fraction, genomic DNA was isolated and quantified by UV absorbance on a Nanodrop 2000c. What the study reported, not specific to this receptor: Sampling was restricted to blood, and TCR repertoires in tissues likely differ from the TCR repertoires found in blood. Sharing across a few donors was observed for 4.5% to 6.5% of naive CD4, less than 4% of naive CD8, about 2.5% of memory CD4, and about 0.4% of memory CD8 clonotypes. Pairwise subsampling led to the expectation that sequencing depth would affect the degree of clonotype sharing among donors. Because the study included only a small number of donors, the genetic and exposure-history diversity represented was limited. Compared with non-shared clonotypes, clonotypes shared by all four sorted-subset donors had higher generation probabilities. Naive subsets generally had larger estimated clonotype richness than memory subsets. Rarefaction of sorted-subset datasets indicated incomplete sequencing despite the large sequencing depth.

The receptor's source is a man aged 18 to 30 in good health. The sample comprised naive CD4+ T cells sorted from blood. The meaning of the sample's cell subset or site label: CD45RA+ positively selected.

The bases are TGTGCCAGCAGTTACGAGGGGGTAGCCAAAAACATTCAGTACTTC. Its product reads: CASSYEGVAKNIQYF. The chain uses TRBV6-6 and TRBJ2-4, with a weak D call of TRBD1 (6 bases match). Measured from the cysteine to the phenylalanine, the CDR3 is 15 residues long. Here the CDR3 DNA is all that survives: 45 bases in frame from base 1. Sequences MNHNY (CDR1) and SVGAGI (CDR2) are obtained from the germline V gene (reference sequence). At the junction V is shortened by 2 bases and J by 0 bases, with 8 bases in between.